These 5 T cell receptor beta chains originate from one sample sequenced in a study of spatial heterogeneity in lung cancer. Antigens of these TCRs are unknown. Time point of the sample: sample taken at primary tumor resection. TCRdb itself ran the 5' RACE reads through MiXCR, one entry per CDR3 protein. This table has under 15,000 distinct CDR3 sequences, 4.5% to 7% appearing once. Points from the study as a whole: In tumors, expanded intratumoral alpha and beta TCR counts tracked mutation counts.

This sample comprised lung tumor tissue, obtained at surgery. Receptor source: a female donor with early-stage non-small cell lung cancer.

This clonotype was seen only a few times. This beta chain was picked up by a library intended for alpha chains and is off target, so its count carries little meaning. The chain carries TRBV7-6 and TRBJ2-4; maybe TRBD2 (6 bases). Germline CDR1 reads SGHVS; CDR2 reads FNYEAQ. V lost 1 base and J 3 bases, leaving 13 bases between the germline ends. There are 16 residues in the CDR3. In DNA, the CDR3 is TGTGCCAGCAGCTTAGATACGCGGGGCCGCAAAAACATTCAGTACTTC. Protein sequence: CASSLDTRGRKNIQYF.

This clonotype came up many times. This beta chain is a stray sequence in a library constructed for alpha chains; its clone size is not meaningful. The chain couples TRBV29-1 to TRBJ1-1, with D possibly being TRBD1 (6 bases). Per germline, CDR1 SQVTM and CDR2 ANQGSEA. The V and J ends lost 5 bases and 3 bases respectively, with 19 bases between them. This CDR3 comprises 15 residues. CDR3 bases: TGCAGCGTTCAATTCCGGACAGCGTCGGACACTGAAGCTTTCTTT. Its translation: CSVQFRTASDTEAFF.

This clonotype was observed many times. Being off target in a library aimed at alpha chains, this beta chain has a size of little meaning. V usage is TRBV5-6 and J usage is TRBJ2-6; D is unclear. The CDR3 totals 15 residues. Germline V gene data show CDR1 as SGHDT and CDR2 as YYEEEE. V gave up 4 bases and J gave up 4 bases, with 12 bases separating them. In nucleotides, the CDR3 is TGTGCCAGCAGCCCGACCCCTTCGGGGGCCAACGTCCTGACTTTC. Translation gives CASSPTPSGANVLTF.

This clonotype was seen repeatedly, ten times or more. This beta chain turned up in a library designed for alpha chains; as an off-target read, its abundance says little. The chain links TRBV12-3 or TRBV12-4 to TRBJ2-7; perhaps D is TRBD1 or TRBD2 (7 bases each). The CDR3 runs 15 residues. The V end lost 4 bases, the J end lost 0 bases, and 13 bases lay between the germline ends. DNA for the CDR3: TGTGCCAGCAGTTCCCAGGGGGGGAGCTCCTACGAGCAGTACTTC. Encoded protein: CASSSQGGSSYEQYF.

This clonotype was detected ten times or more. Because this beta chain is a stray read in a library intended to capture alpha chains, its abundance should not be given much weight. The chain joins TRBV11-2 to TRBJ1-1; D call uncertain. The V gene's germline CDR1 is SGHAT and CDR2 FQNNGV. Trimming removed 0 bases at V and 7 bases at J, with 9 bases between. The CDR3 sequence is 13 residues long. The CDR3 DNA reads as TGTGCCAGCAGCTTAGAATTAAGGCTTGAAGCTTTCTTT. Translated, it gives CASSLELRLEAFF.